Each of the 30 T cell receptor beta chains below was sequenced from the same sample in a study of blood T cell repertoires in COVID-19. TCRdb's copy holds only in-frame clones and misses some; the assay was immunoSEQ multiplex PCR. This sample has under 500,000 clones, with around 89% found just once. What was sequenced was PBMCs or T cells enriched from blood (not recorded which). The receptors originated from a man aged 25-40 years who had recovered from COVID-19.

This rearrangement joins TRBV7-9 to TRBJ2-7, with 7 bases fitting TRBD2. In germline, CDR1 is SEHNR, CDR2 FQNEAQ (reference sequence). J gave up 3 bases and V 2 bases, and 4 bases lay outside the gene matches. This CDR3 has 14 amino acids. The CDR3 sequence: CASSLLAASYEQYF. The CDR3 nucleotides are TGTGCCAGCAGCTTACTAGCGGCAAGCTACGAGCAGTACTTC.

The chain couples TRBV2 to TRBJ2-6; tentative D call: TRBD2 (5 bases). CDR1 SNHLY and CDR2 FYNNEI come from the germline V gene. V lost 8 bases and J lost 2, with 10 bases in between. The CDR3 is made up of 14 amino acids. The CDR3 is CASLEGPGANVLTF. The DNA of the CDR3 is TGTGCCAGCCTTGAGGGCCCTGGGGCCAACGTCCTGACTTTC. Full variable domain (remainder filled in from reference TRBV2 and TRBJ2-6): EPEVTQTPSHQVTQMGQEVILRCVPISNHLYFYWYRQILGQKVEFLVSFYNNEISEKSEIFDDQFSVERPDGSNFTLKIRSTKLEDSAMYFCASLEGPGANVLTFGAGSRLTVL.

This chain connects TRBV5-5 to TRBJ2-5, with D tentatively TRBD2 (5 bases). Deletions cut 2 bases from V and 5 bases from J, with 10 bases between. Germline V CDR1 and CDR2: SGHKS, YYEKEE (reference sequence). This CDR3 is built from 13 residues. The CDR3, as DNA: TGTGCCAGCAGCTTTTCTAGCACGGAGACCCAGTACTTC. Translation gives CASSFSSTETQYF.

The chain recombines TRBV11-1 with TRBJ2-7; TRBD1 matches 9 bases. The germline V gene encodes CDR1 SGHAT and CDR2 FQDESV (reference sequence). With V trimmed by 5 bases and J by 6 bases, 11 bases remained unmatched. CDR3 length equals 15 residues. The CDR3 here is CASSLPPGQGFEQYF. CDR3 bases: TGTGCCAGCAGCCTACCGCCGGGACAGGGATTCGAGCAGTACTTC.

The chain recombines TRBV2 with TRBJ2-5; D may be TRBD2 (6 bases). CDR1 and CDR2 (germline): SNHLY, FYNNEI. V dropped 7 bases and J dropped 2 bases, with 20 bases sitting between them. This CDR3 has 16 residues. CDR3 bases: TGTGCCAGCAAGGCTGGGGCGGAGGGACCACAAGAGACCCAGTACTTC. It is translated as CASKAGAEGPQETQYF.

The V and J genes are TRBV12-3 or TRBV12-4 and TRBJ1-5, with D hard to call. V was clipped by 3 bases and J by 5 bases, with 8 bases between them. CDR3 length: 13 residues. This CDR3 reads CASSFSTYQPQHF. CDR3 bases: TGTGCCAGCAGTTTCTCGACTTATCAGCCCCAGCATTTT.

The J gene is TRBJ2-7, the V gene TRBV7-9; TRBD1 matches 9 bases. This CDR3 has 14 residues. Germline lookup yields CDR1 SEHNR and CDR2 FQNEAQ (reference sequence). J gave up 3 bases and V 1 base, and 1 base lay outside the gene matches. Here the CDR3 reads CASSLGQGGYEQYF. The CDR3 region has the DNA TGTGCCAGCAGCTTAGGACAGGGGGGCTACGAGCAGTACTTC.

V usage is TRBV7-9 and J usage is TRBJ2-5, with TRBD2 matching 7 bases. The CDR3 is 15 amino acids. Per the germline V gene, CDR1 is SEHNR and CDR2 is FQNEAQ (reference sequence). Trimming at V came to 3 bases and at J to 2 bases, leaving 6 bases not matched to a gene. CDR3 sequence reads: CASSLLLAAQETQYF. The CDR3 coding sequence is TGTGCCAGCAGCTTGCTCCTAGCGGCACAAGAGACCCAGTACTTC.

This chain links TRBV6-1 with TRBJ1-2; weak D call: TRBD1 (5 bases). Germline V gene lookup returns CDR1 MNHNS and CDR2 SASEGT. The V gene lost 2 bases and the J gene lost 1 base, with 17 bases spanning the gap. The CDR3 covers 17 residues. The CDR3, as DNA: TGTGCCAGCAGTGAAAGGAGGGTCGGGGGTAATAACTATGGCTACACCTTC. Amino acids: CASSERRVGGNNYGYTF.

The chain joins TRBV19 to TRBJ2-7; possible D gene TRBD2, 7 bases. Germline values: CDR1 LNHDA, CDR2 SQIVND (reference sequence). The CDR3 loop spans 14 amino acids. V dropped 3 bases and J dropped 2 bases, with 11 bases sitting between them. CDR3 bases: TGTGCCAGTAGTATGGCGGGGGCGACCTACGAGCAGTACTTC. The encoded protein is CASSMAGATYEQYF. Filled out from reference TRBV19 and TRBJ2-7, the complete variable domain reads DGGITQSPKYLFRKEGQNVTLSCEQNLNHDAMYWYRQDPGQGLRLIYYSQIVNDFQKGDIAEGYSVSREKKESFPLTVTSAQKNPTAFYLCASSMAGATYEQYFGPGTRLTVT.

This chain connects TRBV2 to TRBJ2-7; D gene uncertain. With 6 bases removed from V and 7 bases from J, the gap between germline ends came to 10 bases. Germline V gene sequence: CDR1 SNHLY, CDR2 FYNNEI. This CDR3 is built from 11 residues. The CDR3: CASSRTLEQYF. The DNA for the CDR3 is TGTGCCAGCAGCCGTACCCTAGAGCAGTACTTC. Combining the CDR3 with reference TRBV2 and TRBJ2-7 gives the whole variable domain EPEVTQTPSHQVTQMGQEVILRCVPISNHLYFYWYRQILGQKVEFLVSFYNNEISEKSEIFDDQFSVERPDGSNFTLKIRSTKLEDSAMYFCASSRTLEQYFGPGTRLTVT.

The CDR3 DNA reads as TGCGCCAGCAGCCCCGGGACAGGGGGACGAGGAAACACCATATATTTT. This gives the protein CASSPGTGGRGNTIYF. This chain joins TRBV5-1 and TRBJ1-3, with TRBD1 identical over 11 bases. CDR1 is SGHRS and CDR2 is YFSETQ in the germline V gene. The length of the CDR3 is 16 residues. Trimming at V came to 4 bases and at J to 4 bases, leaving 7 bases not matched to a gene.

The chain links TRBV4-2 to TRBJ1-5; TRBD1 matches at 7 bases. The V segment lost 3 bases and the J segment 1 base; nucleotides outside the gene matches: 6. Germline CDR1 is LGHNA and CDR2 is YNFKEQ. There are 16 residues in the CDR3. The CDR3: CASSQRTGVSNQPQHF. The CDR3 nucleotides are TGTGCCAGCAGCCAGCGCACAGGGGTCAGCAATCAGCCCCAGCATTTT.

The chain combines TRBV10-3 with TRBJ2-2; TRBD2 aligns across 10 bases. The CDR3 has 16 amino acids. Germline V gene sequence: CDR1 ENHRY, CDR2 SYGVKD. V lost 7 bases to trimming and J lost 6 bases; unmatched junction nucleotides: 11. The CDR3 DNA is TGTGCCATCACTGGTCGTCGGACTAGCGGTGCCGGGGAGCTGTTTTTT. Protein: CAITGRRTSGAGELFF.

This chain joins TRBV6-5 and TRBJ1-6, with D hard to call. Per the germline V gene, CDR1 is MNHEY and CDR2 is SVGAGI. The CDR3 loop spans 16 amino acids. V was clipped by 0 bases and J by 2 bases, with 8 bases between them. This CDR3 reads CASSYSPVPYNSPLHF. CDR3 DNA: TGTGCCAGCAGTTACTCCCCGGTCCCCTATAATTCACCCCTCCACTTT.

The J gene is TRBJ1-2, the V gene TRBV9, with D unresolved. In germline, CDR1 is SGDLS, CDR2 YYNGEE. The CDR3 sequence is 14 residues long. V was trimmed by 0 bases and J by 4 bases, leaving 10 bases between them. The CDR3 nucleotides read TGTGCCAGCAGCGTAGCGGGAGGCTTCTATGGCTACACCTTC. Its protein product is CASSVAGGFYGYTF.

The chain employs TRBV29-1 and TRBJ2-1; D unresolved. This CDR3 comprises 14 residues. V gave up 0 bases and J gave up 4 bases, with 10 bases separating them. Germline lookup yields CDR1 SQVTM and CDR2 ANQGSEA. The CDR3 DNA sequence: TGCAGCGTTGAAGACGGCAGCGATTACAATGAGCAGTTCTTC. Encoded protein: CSVEDGSDYNEQFF.

The sample holds one count of this clone. J is TRBJ2-2 and V is TRBV28; 8 nucleotides line up with TRBD1. Germline values: CDR1 MDHEN, CDR2 SYDVKM. The CDR3 sequence is 16 residues long. The trim removed 1 base at V and 5 bases at J, leaving 6 bases unmatched. The CDR3 coding sequence is TGTGCCAGCAGTTTATTTCAGGGGGCGGGAACCGGGGAGCTGTTTTTT. It yields the protein CASSLFQGAGTGELFF.

V gene TRBV9 combines with J gene TRBJ1-3; TRBD1 is a possible D gene (6 bases). Germline lookup yields CDR1 SGDLS and CDR2 YYNGEE. With 4 bases removed from V and 1 base from J, the gap between germline ends came to 15 bases. This CDR3 has 16 amino acids. CDR3 sequence reads: CASSLTDSLSGNTIYF. In nucleotides, the CDR3 is TGTGCCAGCAGCCTCACGGACAGCCTTTCTGGAAACACCATATATTTT.

The V and J genes are TRBV5-4 and TRBJ2-7, with 12 nucleotides matching TRBD2. The CDR3 sequence is 15 residues long. J was trimmed by 4 bases and V by 4 bases; bases with no gene match: 6. From germline, CDR1 is SGHNT and CDR2 YYREEE (reference sequence). CDR3 sequence reads: CASSATSGRGYEQYF. The CDR3 region has the DNA TGTGCCAGCAGCGCGACTAGCGGGAGAGGATACGAGCAGTACTTC.

The V and J genes are TRBV28 and TRBJ2-7; D is uncertain. The CDR3 has 13 amino acids. Germline CDR1 is MDHEN and CDR2 is SYDVKM. V lost 9 bases and J lost 2, with 14 bases in between. CDR3: CASGRRFPYEQYF. In nucleotides, the CDR3 is TGTGCCAGTGGTAGGCGGTTTCCCTACGAGCAGTACTTC.

This chain links TRBV5-6 with TRBJ2-1; 12 positions match TRBD1. The CDR3 extends over 15 amino acids. Trimming cost V 0 bases and J 8 bases; bases outside gene matches: 3. Looked up from germline, CDR1 is SGHDT and CDR2 is YYEEEE. The DNA of the CDR3 is TGTGCCAGCAGCTTGGCGGGACAGGGGGCGTATGAGCAGTTCTTC. Translated: CASSLAGQGAYEQFF.

The chain has TRBV4-1 and TRBJ2-1; TRBD1 agrees at 7 bases. Germline V gene lookup returns CDR1 MGHRA and CDR2 YSYEKL. The V and J ends lost 0 bases and 7 bases, in that order; junction bases with no gene match: 15. The CDR3 is 18 amino acids. CDR3 residues: CASSQEGARRGRGNEQFF. CDR3 sequence (DNA): TGCGCCAGCAGCCAAGAAGGCGCAAGAAGGGGGCGCGGAAATGAGCAGTTCTTC.

This chain uses TRBV5-4 with TRBJ1-6; the D is unclear. Germline V CDR1 and CDR2: SGHNT, YYREEE (reference sequence). V lost 4 bases and J lost 15, with 14 bases in between. This CDR3 contains 12 residues. CDR3: CASSEPKSVLHF. DNA for the CDR3: TGTGCCAGCAGCGAACCGAAGTCGGTCCTCCACTTT.

J is TRBJ2-1 and V is TRBV14; 7 nucleotides agree with TRBD1. Germline V CDR1 and CDR2: SGHDN, FVKESK. This CDR3 contains 14 residues. Trimming took 0 bases from V and 5 from J; bases not matched to a gene: 1. The CDR3 DNA reads as TGTGCCAGCAGCCAAGAGGGACAGCACAATGAGCAGTTCTTC. Its translation is CASSQEGQHNEQFF.

The chain links TRBV2 to TRBJ2-1; 8 bases line up with TRBD2. Germline V gene sequence: CDR1 SNHLY, CDR2 FYNNEI. Unmatched junction bases numbered 8, after V lost 2 bases and J lost 5 bases. There are 16 residues in the CDR3. CDR3: CASSESPGLDHNEQFF. In DNA, the CDR3 is TGTGCCAGCAGTGAATCACCGGGACTAGACCACAATGAGCAGTTCTTC.

The chain has TRBV11-2 and TRBJ2-5, with TRBD1 matching over 12 bases. The CDR3 runs to 17 residues. Per germline, CDR1 SGHAT and CDR2 FQNNGV. With V trimmed by 2 bases and J by 5 bases, 9 bases remained unmatched. In nucleotides, the CDR3 is TGTGCCAGCAGCTTAAGCTGGGGACAGGGGGCGACGGAGACCCAGTACTTC. Protein: CASSLSWGQGATETQYF.

The chain uses TRBV5-6 and TRBJ1-5; 10 bases fit TRBD1. The CDR3 runs to 18 residues. J was trimmed by 6 bases and V by 2 bases; bases with no gene match: 14. The germline gives CDR1 SGHDT, CDR2 YYEEEE. The CDR3 sequence: CASSLGTGTGVRGQPQHF. The CDR3 DNA follows: TGTGCCAGCAGCTTAGGCACCGGGACAGGGGTAAGAGGTCAGCCCCAGCATTTT.

The chain recombines TRBV29-1 with TRBJ1-2; 8 bases agree with TRBD1. Germline V gene lookup returns CDR1 SQVTM and CDR2 ANQGSEA. With V trimmed by 8 bases and J by 3 bases, 5 bases remained unmatched. CDR3 size: 12 residues. For the CDR3, the DNA is TGCAGCACAGAGGGACAGGACTATGGCTACACCTTC. Protein: CSTEGQDYGYTF.

This clone came up a few times. This chain uses TRBV27 with TRBJ2-2; TRBD1 matches 11 bases. V lost 8 bases to trimming and J lost 4 bases; unmatched junction nucleotides: 6. The CDR3 is 15 amino acids. CDR1 and CDR2 (germline): MNHEY, SMNVEV (reference sequence). CDR3 amino acids: CASQGGTGGTGELFF. In nucleotides, the CDR3 is TGTGCCAGCCAGGGGGGGACAGGGGGCACCGGGGAGCTGTTTTTT.